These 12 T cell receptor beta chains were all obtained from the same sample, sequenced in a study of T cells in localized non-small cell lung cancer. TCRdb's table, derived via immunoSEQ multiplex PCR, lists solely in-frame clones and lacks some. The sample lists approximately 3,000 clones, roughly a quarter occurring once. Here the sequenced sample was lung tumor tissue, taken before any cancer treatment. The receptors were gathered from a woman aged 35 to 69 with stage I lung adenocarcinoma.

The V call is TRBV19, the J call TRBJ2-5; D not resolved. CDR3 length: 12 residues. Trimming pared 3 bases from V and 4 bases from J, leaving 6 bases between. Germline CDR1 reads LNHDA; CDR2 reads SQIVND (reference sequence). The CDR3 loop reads CASSMIGETQYF. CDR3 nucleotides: TGTGCCAGTAGTATGATTGGAGAGACCCAGTACTTC. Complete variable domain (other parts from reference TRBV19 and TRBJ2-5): DGGITQSPKYLFRKEGQNVTLSCEQNLNHDAMYWYRQDPGQGLRLIYYSQIVNDFQKGDIAEGYSVSREKKESFPLTVTSAQKNPTAFYLCASSMIGETQYFGPGTRLLVL.

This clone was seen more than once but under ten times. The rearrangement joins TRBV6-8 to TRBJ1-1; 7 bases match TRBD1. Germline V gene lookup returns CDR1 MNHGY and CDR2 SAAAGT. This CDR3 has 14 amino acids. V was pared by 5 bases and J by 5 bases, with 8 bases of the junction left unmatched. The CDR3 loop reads CASSITGDRTEAFF. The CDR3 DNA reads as TGTGCCAGCAGTATAACAGGGGATAGGACTGAAGCTTTCTTT.

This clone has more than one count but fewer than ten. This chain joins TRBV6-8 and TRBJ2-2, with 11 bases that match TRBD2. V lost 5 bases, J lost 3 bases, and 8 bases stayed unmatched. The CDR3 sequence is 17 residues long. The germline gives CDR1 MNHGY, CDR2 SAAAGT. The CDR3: CASSRGLAGGYTGELFF. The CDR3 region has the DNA TGTGCCAGCAGTAGGGGCCTAGCGGGGGGATACACCGGGGAGCTGTTTTTT.

CDR3 DNA sequence: TGTGCCAGCAGATACCAGGGGGAGTACGAGCAGTACTTC. Its translation: CASRYQGEYEQYF. The chain carries TRBV2 and TRBJ2-7; 7 bases match TRBD1. The CDR3 sequence is 13 residues long. Germline assignment: CDR1 SNHLY and CDR2 FYNNEI. Trimming took 6 bases from V and 4 from J; bases not matched to a gene: 6.

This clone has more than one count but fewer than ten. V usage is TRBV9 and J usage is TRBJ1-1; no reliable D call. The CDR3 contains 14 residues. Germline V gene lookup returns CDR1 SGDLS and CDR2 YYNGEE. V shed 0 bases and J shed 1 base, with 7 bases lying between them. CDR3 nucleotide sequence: TGTGCCAGCAGCGTAGCTCCGGGGAACACTGAAGCTTTCTTT. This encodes CASSVAPGNTEAFF.

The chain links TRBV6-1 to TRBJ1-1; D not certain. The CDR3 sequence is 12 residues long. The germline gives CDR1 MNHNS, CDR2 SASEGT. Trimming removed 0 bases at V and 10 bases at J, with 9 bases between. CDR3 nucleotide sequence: TGTGCCAGCAGTGAAGCGCGGGTATCAGCTTTCTTT. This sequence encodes CASSEARVSAFF.

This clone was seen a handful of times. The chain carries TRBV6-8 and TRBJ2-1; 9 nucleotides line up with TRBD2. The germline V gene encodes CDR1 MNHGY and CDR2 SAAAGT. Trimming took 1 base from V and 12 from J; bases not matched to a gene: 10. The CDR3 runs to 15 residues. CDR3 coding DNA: TGTGCCAGCAGTTACTTTGCGGGGGGGTCGATCGGGCAGTTCTTC. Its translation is CASSYFAGGSIGQFF.

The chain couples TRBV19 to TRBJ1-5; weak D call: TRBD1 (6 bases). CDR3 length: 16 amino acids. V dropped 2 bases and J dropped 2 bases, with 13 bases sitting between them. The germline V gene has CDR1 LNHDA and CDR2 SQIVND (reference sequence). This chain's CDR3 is CASSIRGGGGNQPQHF. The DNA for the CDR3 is TGTGCCAGTAGTATACGAGGGGGGGGTGGCAATCAGCCCCAGCATTTT.

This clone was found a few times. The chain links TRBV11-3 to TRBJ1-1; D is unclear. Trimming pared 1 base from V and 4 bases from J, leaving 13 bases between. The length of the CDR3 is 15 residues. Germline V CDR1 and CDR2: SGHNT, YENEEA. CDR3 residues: CASSLGRASSTEAFF. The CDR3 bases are TGTGCCAGCAGCTTAGGTCGGGCGTCGAGCACTGAAGCTTTCTTT.

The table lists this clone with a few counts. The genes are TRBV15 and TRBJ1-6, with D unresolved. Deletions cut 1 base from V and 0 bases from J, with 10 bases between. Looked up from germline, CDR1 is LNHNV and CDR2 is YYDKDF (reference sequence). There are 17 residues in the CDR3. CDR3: CATSRVWPPSYNSPLHF. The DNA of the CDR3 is TGTGCCACCAGCAGAGTCTGGCCTCCCTCCTATAATTCACCCCTCCACTTT.

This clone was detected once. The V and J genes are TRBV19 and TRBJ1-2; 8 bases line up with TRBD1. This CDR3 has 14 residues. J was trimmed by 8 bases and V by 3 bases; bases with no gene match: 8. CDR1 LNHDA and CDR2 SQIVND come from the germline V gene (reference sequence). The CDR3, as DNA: TGTGCCAGTAGTATGACAGGGGATTCAGGGGGCTACACCTTC. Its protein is CASSMTGDSGGYTF.

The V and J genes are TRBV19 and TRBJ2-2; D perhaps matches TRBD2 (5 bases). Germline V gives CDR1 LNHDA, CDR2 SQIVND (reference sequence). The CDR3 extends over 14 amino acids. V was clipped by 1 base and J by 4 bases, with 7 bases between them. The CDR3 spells CASSIAGVTGELFF. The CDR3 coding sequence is TGTGCCAGTAGTATAGCCGGGGTCACCGGGGAGCTGTTTTTT.